These 15 T cell receptor beta chains were sequenced from one sample in a study of lymphopenia after photon versus proton radiotherapy. The repertoire was sequenced with immunoSEQ multiplex PCR; TCRdb's copy has only in-frame clones and lacks some. The sample consists of under 80,000 clones, around 86% of them appearing once. Specimen: peripheral blood, collected from a patient treated with photon-based radiotherapy. The receptor source for this set is a man aged 35 to 55 with gastric cancer.

This clone showed up just once. The chain combines TRBV13 with TRBJ1-3; D unclear. The germline V gene encodes CDR1 PRHDT and CDR2 FYEKMQ (reference sequence). The CDR3 length is 15 residues. V lost 2 bases to trimming and J lost 0 bases, with 8 bases between them. CDR3 region: CASSLLGNSGNTIYF. CDR3 nucleotide sequence: TGTGCCAGCAGCTTACTTGGGAACTCTGGAAACACCATATATTTT.

The chain uses TRBV4-3 and TRBJ1-2, with TRBD1 matching over 8 bases. V shed 0 bases, J shed 5 bases, and the junction held 5 bases outside the gene matches. The CDR3 is made up of 15 amino acids. Germline loops: CDR1 LGHNA, CDR2 YSLEER. In DNA, the CDR3 is TGCGCCAGCAGCCAAGATCCAGGGGGCGAGTATGGCTACACCTTC. Translated, it gives CASSQDPGGEYGYTF.

The rearrangement links TRBV6-1 to TRBJ1-5; 8 nucleotides agree with TRBD1. This CDR3 is built from 15 residues. Germline V CDR1 and CDR2: MNHNS, SASEGT. Trimming removed 6 bases from V and 3 bases from J; junction bases left unmatched: 7. CDR3 loop: CASRRDRGINQPQHF. The CDR3 DNA reads as TGTGCCAGCAGGAGAGACAGGGGCATCAATCAGCCCCAGCATTTT.

The chain has TRBV2 and TRBJ1-2; D perhaps matches TRBD1 (6 bases). V shed 2 bases and J shed 4 bases, with 11 bases lying between them. CDR1 is SNHLY, CDR2 FYNNEI, per germline. The CDR3 is 14 residues long. The CDR3 here is CASSERGASYGYTF. In DNA, the CDR3 is TGTGCCAGCAGTGAAAGGGGGGCGAGCTATGGCTACACCTTC.

This sequence joins TRBV2 and TRBJ1-5; a weak D match, TRBD1 (5 bases). V gave up 3 bases and J gave up 2 bases, with 8 bases separating them. The CDR3 is made up of 14 amino acids. The germline CDR1 and CDR2 sequences are SNHLY and FYNNEI. The CDR3 nucleotides are TGTGCCAGCAGTGACAGGGCCGGCAATCAGCCCCAGCATTTT. Encoded protein: CASSDRAGNQPQHF.

V is TRBV4-1 and J is TRBJ2-1; possibly TRBD2 for D (7 bases). CDR1 and CDR2 (germline): MGHRA, YSYEKL. V lost 0 bases to trimming and J lost 3 bases, with 9 bases between them. This CDR3 region has 15 residues. This CDR3 is CASSQERGRYNEQFF. The CDR3 nucleotides read TGCGCCAGCAGCCAAGAGCGGGGGCGCTACAATGAGCAGTTCTTC.

V gene TRBV7-3 combines with J gene TRBJ2-7; perhaps TRBD2 as D (5 bases). CDR3 length: 14 residues. The V end was cut by 3 bases, the J end by 2 bases, with 11 bases between. Germline V CDR1 and CDR2: SGHTA, FQGTGA. CDR3 DNA sequence: TGTGCCAGCAGCTTGGTCGGACTGACCTACGAGCAGTACTTC. It yields the protein CASSLVGLTYEQYF.

The gene calls are TRBV9 and TRBJ2-7; 7 positions agree with TRBD2. Germline V gene data show CDR1 as SGDLS and CDR2 as YYNGEE. This CDR3 has 14 residues. V gave up 4 bases and J gave up 5 bases; unmatched junction bases: 9. The DNA for the CDR3 is TGTGCCAGCAGCTACCGGGGGGAGGTCGACGAGCAGTACTTC. Translation: CASSYRGEVDEQYF.

This clone was detected a few times. The V call is TRBV30, the J call TRBJ1-2; D is ambiguous. The germline V gene has CDR1 GTSNPN and CDR2 SVGIG (reference sequence). The ends were cut back, 3 bases at V and 5 bases at J, with 7 bases in the middle. The CDR3 sequence is 11 residues long. The CDR3 sequence is CAWRSSYGYTF. DNA for the CDR3: TGTGCCTGGAGATCGAGTTATGGCTACACCTTC.

J is TRBJ1-5 and V is TRBV18, with TRBD1 as a possible D gene (6 bases). This CDR3 is built from 15 residues. Trimming removed 4 bases from V and 1 base from J, with 11 bases in between. CDR1 is KGHSH, CDR2 LQKENI, per germline. The CDR3 is CASSRRTESNQPQHF. CDR3 DNA: TGTGCCAGCTCACGGCGGACAGAGAGCAATCAGCCCCAGCATTTT.

This clone was counted only a few times. The chain combines TRBV11-2 with TRBJ1-4; a weak D match, TRBD1 (5 bases). Trimming shortened V by 5 bases and J by 4 bases, and 11 bases separated the two germline ends. Germline lookup yields CDR1 SGHAT and CDR2 FQNNGV. The CDR3 consists of 14 residues. As DNA, the CDR3 is TGTGCCAGCAGCCGGACGGGGGGTAATGAAAAACTGTTTTTT. It yields the protein CASSRTGGNEKLFF.

V gene TRBV30 combines with J gene TRBJ1-6, with D hard to call. Deletions cut 1 base from V and 15 bases from J, with 10 bases between. This CDR3 is 11 amino acids long. The germline V gene has CDR1 GTSNPN and CDR2 SVGIG (reference sequence). CDR3 sequence: CAWSADRYLHF. The CDR3 nucleotides read TGTGCCTGGAGTGCAGATCGGTACCTCCACTTT.

This clone was observed a few times. The chain carries TRBV27 and TRBJ2-3, with 10 bases fitting TRBD1. Per the germline V gene, CDR1 is MNHEY and CDR2 is SMNVEV (reference sequence). The trim removed 6 bases at V and 2 bases at J, leaving 5 bases unmatched. This CDR3 comprises 15 residues. CDR3 residues: CASSRTGGDTDTQYF. The CDR3 bases are TGTGCCAGCAGCAGGACAGGGGGGGACACAGATACGCAGTATTTT.

This chain uses TRBV7-2 with TRBJ2-7; D may be TRBD1 (5 bases). V was shortened by 2 bases and J by 6 bases, with 11 bases between the two germline ends. CDR3 length: 13 amino acids. Germline V lookup: CDR1 SGHTA, CDR2 FQGNSA. The CDR3 DNA follows: TGTGCCAGCAGCTTACTAGGGGATGGCGAGCAGTACTTC. It specifies CASSLLGDGEQYF.

This chain uses TRBV5-1 with TRBJ1-3, with D possibly TRBD1 on 5 matching bases. Trimming cost V 0 bases and J 4 bases, with 5 bases left between them. This CDR3 comprises 13 residues. CDR1 and CDR2 from the germline V gene are SGHRS and YFSETQ. This CDR3 reads CASSLDRGNTIYF. CDR3 coding DNA: TGCGCCAGCAGCTTGGACAGGGGAAACACCATATATTTT.